The entry that follows covers one TCR beta chain sequence. Its antigen is not identified. CDR1 and CDR2 from the germline V gene are ENHRY and SYGVKD. The CDR3 is 17 amino acids. V was pared by 2 bases and J by 2 bases, with 17 bases between. The sample belongs to a study of cytomegalovirus exposure and HLA in healthy donors. Study-wide results and limits: Later on, a genetic analysis was performed. It linked a missense variant in DCLRE1C with V- and J-gene trimming of TCR beta. Later on, an analysis tied roughly 17,000 TCR beta sequences to HLA alleles at 0.05 false discovery rate. Among immune exposure information, only CMV serostatus was available. Most TCR beta V segments were productive about 90% or about 30% of the time in an earlier analysis.

Primers included in the PCR were 60 Vbeta and 13 Jbeta primers. Produced via immunoSEQ multiplex PCR; TCRdb's table is partial and in-frame only. Counted here are approximately 100,000 clones, approximately 75% occurring once; the ten biggest clones make up roughly 3.8%. The sequence was obtained from a woman in her 40s in good health and CMV-seronegative. Input material: PBMCs. The chain carries TRBV10-3 and TRBJ2-3, with D maybe TRBD2 (7 bases). CDR3: CAISEKRGGGFTDTQYF. The DNA for the CDR3 is TGTGCCATCAGTGAGAAAAGGGGGGGAGGGTTCACAGATACGCAGTATTTT.